The 26 T cell receptor beta chains below come from one sample, sequenced in a study of blood T cell repertoires in COVID-19. Method: immunoSEQ multiplex PCR; TCRdb's copy keeps in-frame clones and lacks some. The sample comprises more than 250,000 clones, approximately 83% of which are singletons, and roughly 2.2% rests with the top ten. Sequencing used PBMCs or T cells enriched from blood (not recorded which). These receptors all come from a man aged 30 to 39 who had recovered from COVID-19.

This clone came up a few times. V is TRBV14 and J is TRBJ1-2; D may be TRBD1 (5 bases). V dropped 1 base and J dropped 8 bases, with 5 bases sitting between them. Germline V gene lookup returns CDR1 SGHDN and CDR2 FVKESK. There are 11 residues in the CDR3. CDR3 sequence: CASSQGGGYTF. The CDR3 coding sequence is TGTGCCAGCAGCCAAGGGGGCGGCTACACCTTC.

This clone was detected a few times. The chain recombines TRBV10-3 with TRBJ2-2; weak D call: TRBD1 (6 bases). CDR1 and CDR2 (germline): ENHRY, SYGVKD. CDR3 size: 15 residues. V was trimmed by 5 bases and J by 3 bases, leaving 13 bases between them. The CDR3 sequence is CAISSGRGDTGELFF. CDR3 coding DNA: TGTGCCATCAGTTCGGGCAGGGGTGACACCGGGGAGCTGTTTTTT.

The rearrangement uses TRBV7-9 and TRBJ2-7, with 10 bases matching TRBD1. Per germline, CDR1 SEHNR and CDR2 FQNEAQ (reference sequence). V dropped 5 bases and J dropped 3; count of bases not matched to a gene: 7. This CDR3 comprises 15 residues. As DNA, the CDR3 is TGTGCCAGCAGCGAGACGACAGGGGGCATCTACGAGCAGTACTTC. Protein product: CASSETTGGIYEQYF.

V and J are TRBV29-1 and TRBJ1-1; D possibly corresponds to TRBD1 (5 bases). Per germline, CDR1 SQVTM and CDR2 ANQGSEA. The CDR3 runs 13 residues. Trimming stripped 4 bases from V and 0 bases from J, with 9 bases between. The chain's CDR3 is CSVAGNLNTEAFF. The CDR3 DNA is TGCAGCGTTGCAGGGAACCTGAACACTGAAGCTTTCTTT.

The V gene is TRBV25-1, the J gene TRBJ1-6; the D is unclear. Trimming removed 1 base at V and 9 bases at J, with 7 bases between. The CDR3 consists of 13 residues. Germline V gene data show CDR1 as MGHDK and CDR2 as SYGVNS. CDR3 bases: TGTGCCAGCAGTGAATCTAGCCCTTCACCCCTCCACTTT. Translated, it gives CASSESSPSPLHF.

This clone was counted a single time. The V call is TRBV2, the J call TRBJ2-1; perhaps TRBD1 as D (5 bases). V was shortened by 6 bases and J by 6 bases, with 12 bases between the two germline ends. Germline V gives CDR1 SNHLY, CDR2 FYNNEI. This CDR3 spans 13 amino acids. The DNA of the CDR3 is TGTGCCAGCAGCTTAGGGGCGCCCAATGAGCAGTTCTTC. This gives the protein CASSLGAPNEQFF.

This clone was seen a few times. J is TRBJ2-5 and V is TRBV2; tentative D call: TRBD2 (6 bases). Germline CDR1 and CDR2: SNHLY and FYNNEI. This CDR3 spans 12 amino acids. V was cut by 5 bases and J by 5 bases, with 9 bases left in between. This CDR3 is CASSRELETQYF. The DNA of the CDR3 is TGTGCCAGCAGTCGGGAGTTGGAGACCCAGTACTTC.

The count of this clone is one. The sample contains more than one DNA sequence encoding this CDR3. The chain couples TRBV9 to TRBJ1-3, with 7 bases aligning to TRBD1. From germline, CDR1 is SGDLS and CDR2 YYNGEE. CDR3 length: 15 residues. With V trimmed by 4 bases and J by 0 bases, 4 bases remained unmatched. The CDR3 protein is CASSRDSSSGNTIYF. The DNA for the CDR3 is TGTGCCAGCAGCCGGGACAGTAGCTCTGGAAACACCATATATTTT.

V gene TRBV11-2 combines with J gene TRBJ1-4; TRBD1 matches at 8 bases. Germline V lookup: CDR1 SGHAT, CDR2 FQNNGV. CDR3 length equals 15 residues. The V and J ends lost 4 bases and 8 bases, in that order; junction bases with no gene match: 9. The CDR3 sequence is CASSSDRGGREKLFF. CDR3 coding DNA: TGTGCCAGCAGCTCCGACAGGGGAGGACGGGAAAAACTGTTTTTT.

The chain combines TRBV3-1 (or the pseudogene TRBV3-2) with TRBJ1-1; weak D call: TRBD1 (5 bases). The CDR3 is 15 amino acids. V was trimmed by 3 bases and J by 1 base, leaving 12 bases between them. Germline V gives CDR1 LGHDT, CDR2 YNNKEL (reference sequence). The CDR3 bases are TGTGCCAGCAGCCATGCGGGGAGGGGGAACACTGAAGCTTTCTTT. Amino acid sequence: CASSHAGRGNTEAFF.

This clone occurred a few times. The chain uses TRBV20-1 and TRBJ1-2; D perhaps matches TRBD1 (6 bases). Germline loops: CDR1 DFQATT, CDR2 SNEGSKA (reference sequence). The CDR3 consists of 11 residues. Trimming pared 2 bases from V and 8 bases from J, leaving 9 bases between. CDR3: CSARRGGGYTF. CDR3 coding DNA: TGCAGTGCTAGAAGGGGGGGAGGCTACACCTTC.

The gene calls are TRBV7-9 and TRBJ1-1; 10 bases match TRBD1. The CDR3 extends over 14 amino acids. Germline V gene sequence: CDR1 SEHNR, CDR2 FQNEAQ (reference sequence). With V trimmed by 5 bases and J by 4 bases, 4 bases remained unmatched. CDR3 region: CASSTRDRGTEAFF. CDR3 nucleotides: TGTGCCAGCAGCACCCGGGACAGGGGCACTGAAGCTTTCTTT.

This chain links TRBV29-1 with TRBJ1-2, with D unresolved. In germline, CDR1 is SQVTM, CDR2 ANQGSEA. This CDR3 region has 15 residues. V dropped 3 bases and J dropped 5 bases, with 19 bases sitting between them. CDR3 in DNA: TGCAGCGTTGATTCCCTCGCAGGCGCCCTTTATGGCTACACCTTC. The encoded protein is CSVDSLAGALYGYTF.

This clone was seen a handful of times. This rearrangement joins TRBV7-6 to TRBJ2-1; TRBD2 aligns across 11 bases. V lost 5 bases to trimming and J lost 4 bases; unmatched junction nucleotides: 7. Germline V gene lookup returns CDR1 SGHVS and CDR2 FNYEAQ. The CDR3 has 16 amino acids. CDR3 nucleotide sequence: TGTGCCAGCAGCATCGACGCTAGCGGGGGGTACAATGAGCAGTTCTTC. Encoded protein: CASSIDASGGYNEQFF.

The rearrangement joins TRBV2 to TRBJ1-2, with D hard to call. Between the trimmed V and J ends, which lost 1 base and 4 bases, there was a span of 13 bases. Germline V lookup: CDR1 SNHLY, CDR2 FYNNEI. The CDR3 contains 15 residues. Here the CDR3 DNA reads TGTGCCAGCAGTGAAGTCCGGAACACTATCTATGGCTACACCTTC. It codes for CASSEVRNTIYGYTF.

V usage is TRBV4-1 and J usage is TRBJ2-1; no firm D call. CDR3 length: 17 amino acids. The V end lost 1 base, the J end lost 3 bases, and 16 bases lay between the germline ends. Germline V gene lookup returns CDR1 MGHRA and CDR2 YSYEKL. CDR3 loop: CASSQVEMVSLYNEQFF. The CDR3 DNA sequence: TGCGCCAGCAGCCAAGTGGAGATGGTCTCCCTCTACAATGAGCAGTTCTTC.

This chain uses TRBV4-3 with TRBJ1-4; no clear D. The CDR3 is made up of 14 amino acids. V dropped 1 base and J dropped 4 bases, with 7 bases sitting between them. The germline gives CDR1 LGHNA, CDR2 YSLEER. The CDR3 DNA sequence: TGCGCCAGCAGCCAAGTAGATTTTAATGAAAAACTGTTTTTT. Its translation is CASSQVDFNEKLFF.

V and J are TRBV29-1 and TRBJ1-6; 7 bases line up with TRBD1. The CDR3 extends over 14 amino acids. V gave up 1 base and J gave up 7 bases; unmatched junction bases: 4. Germline V gives CDR1 SQVTM, CDR2 ANQGSEA. The CDR3 nucleotides read TGCAGCGTTGAAGCCGGGACAGAAAATTCACCCCTCCACTTT. Residues: CSVEAGTENSPLHF. Based on the CDR3 plus reference TRBV29-1 and TRBJ1-6, the full variable domain is SAVISQKPSRDICQRGTSLTIQCQVDSQVTMMFWYRQQPGQSLTLIATANQGSEATYESGFVIDKFPISRPNLTFSTLTVSNMSPEDSSIYLCSVEAGTENSPLHFGNGTRLTVT.

This chain links TRBV2 with TRBJ1-5; D perhaps matches TRBD1 (6 bases). CDR3 length equals 14 residues. The V end was cut by 3 bases, the J end by 5 bases, with 11 bases between. The germline CDR1 and CDR2 sequences are SNHLY and FYNNEI. Here the CDR3 DNA reads TGTGCCAGCAGTGATACAGGGTTATATCAGCCCCAGCATTTT. Encoded protein: CASSDTGLYQPQHF.

The J gene is TRBJ1-3, the V gene TRBV7-9; tentative D call: TRBD1 (6 bases). The germline V gene has CDR1 SEHNR and CDR2 FQNEAQ (reference sequence). Trimming took off 0 bases at V and 0 bases at J, with 9 bases between the two ends. The length of the CDR3 is 16 residues. CDR3 amino acids: CASSLALRGSGNTIYF. Written as DNA, the CDR3 is TGTGCCAGCAGCTTAGCGCTCAGGGGCTCTGGAAACACCATATATTTT. Full variable domain (rest looked up from reference TRBV7-9 and TRBJ1-3): DTGVSQNPRHKITKRGQNVTFRCDPISEHNRLYWYRQTLGQGPEFLTYFQNEAQLEKSRLLSDRFSAERPKGSFSTLEIQRTEQGDSAMYLCASSLALRGSGNTIYFGEGSWLTVV.

This clone has ten or more counts. This rearrangement joins TRBV5-5 to TRBJ2-7; D is perhaps TRBD1 (6 bases). This CDR3 has 12 amino acids. Germline CDR1 and CDR2: SGHKS and YYEKEE (reference sequence). Trimming stripped 1 base from V and 7 bases from J, with 9 bases between. The CDR3 coding sequence is TGTGCCAGCAGCTTGATGAGGGGGGAGCAGTACTTC. It encodes CASSLMRGEQYF.

This chain connects TRBV6-1 to TRBJ2-7, with D tentatively TRBD1 (6 bases). The CDR3 runs to 15 residues. V lost 3 bases and J 3 bases, leaving 15 bases between the germline ends. In germline, CDR1 is MNHNS, CDR2 SASEGT. This CDR3 is CASSDLGGEYYEQYF. CDR3 coding DNA: TGTGCCAGCAGTGATTTAGGGGGAGAGTACTACGAGCAGTACTTC.

The chain combines TRBV30 with TRBJ2-7, with D possibly TRBD2 on 5 matching bases. V lost 7 bases and J lost 0, with 16 bases in between. CDR1 is GTSNPN, CDR2 SVGIG, per germline (reference sequence). The CDR3 extends over 14 amino acids. The CDR3 loop is CAFRSDLSSYEQYF. The CDR3 bases are TGTGCCTTTCGTTCGGACTTAAGCTCCTACGAGCAGTACTTC.

The chain is built from TRBV7-9 and TRBJ1-4, with TRBD1 as a possible D gene (5 bases). Germline V gives CDR1 SEHNR, CDR2 FQNEAQ (reference sequence). The CDR3 spans 15 residues. Trimming shortened V by 6 bases and J by 2 bases, and 13 bases separated the two germline ends. Here the CDR3 reads CASSLQTATNEKLFF. The CDR3 coding sequence is TGTGCCAGCAGTTTGCAGACAGCCACTAATGAAAAACTGTTTTTT.

The V gene is TRBV9, the J gene TRBJ1-1; 7 bases match TRBD1. The J segment lost 3 bases and the V segment lost 6 bases, leaving 8 bases of the junction unmatched. The CDR3 contains 14 residues. The V gene's germline CDR1 is SGDLS and CDR2 YYNGEE. The DNA of the CDR3 is TGTGCCAGCAACACAGGGGACAAGGACACTGAAGCTTTCTTT. It yields the protein CASNTGDKDTEAFF.

The chain carries TRBV6-5 and TRBJ1-3; 7 nucleotides line up with TRBD1. The CDR3 totals 16 residues. Germline V gene lookup returns CDR1 MNHEY and CDR2 SVGAGI. V lost 0 bases and J lost 4; bases outside the gene matches: 6. The CDR3 DNA sequence: TGTGCCAGCAGTTACTCAATTCAGGGGGGCGGAAACACCATATATTTT. Translation: CASSYSIQGGGNTIYF.